This T cell receptor (beta chain) was captured in a study of neoadjuvant anti-PD-1 for oral cavity cancer. J was trimmed by 2 bases and V by 8 bases; bases with no gene match: 8. Germline assignment: CDR1 SGHVS and CDR2 FQNEAQ. The CDR3 extends over 15 amino acids. The method was immunoSEQ multiplex PCR; TCRdb's version includes in-frame clones alone and lacks a portion of them. The table records approximately 13,000 clones, 60% to 70% of them present only once. This clone was counted a few times. The sequencing here drew on PBMCs, taken before nivolumab (anti-PD-1) treatment. The receptor's source is a person aged 40 to 85 with oral cavity squamous cell carcinoma. The chain carries TRBV7-8 and TRBJ1-2, with TRBD1 matching 10 bases. CDR3 sequence: CASRDRGLSNYGYTF. The CDR3, as DNA: TGTGCCAGCCGGGACAGGGGTTTATCCAACTATGGCTACACCTTC.